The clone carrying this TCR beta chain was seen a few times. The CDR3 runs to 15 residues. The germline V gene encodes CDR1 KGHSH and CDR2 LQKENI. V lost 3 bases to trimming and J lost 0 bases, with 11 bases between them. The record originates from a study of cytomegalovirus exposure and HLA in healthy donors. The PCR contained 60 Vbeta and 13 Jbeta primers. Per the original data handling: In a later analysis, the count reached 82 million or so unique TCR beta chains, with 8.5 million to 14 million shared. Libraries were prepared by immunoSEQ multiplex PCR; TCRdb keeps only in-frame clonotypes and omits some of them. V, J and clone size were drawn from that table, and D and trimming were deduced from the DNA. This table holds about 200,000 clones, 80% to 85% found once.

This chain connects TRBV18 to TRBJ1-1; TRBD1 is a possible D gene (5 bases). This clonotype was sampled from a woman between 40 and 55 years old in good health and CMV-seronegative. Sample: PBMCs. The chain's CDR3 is CASSPREDMNTEAFF. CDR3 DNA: TGTGCCAGCTCACCGCGAGAGGACATGAACACTGAAGCTTTCTTT.